Listed below are T cell receptor beta chains from one sample, sequenced in a study of blood T cells in healthy people across ages. MiXCR, applied by TCRdb to the 5' RACE reads, yields one record per CDR3 protein. This table holds more than 650,000 distinct CDR3 sequences, 50% to 65% found once. The sequencing input was blood. Receptors originate from a man at least 80 years old in good health. The CDR3 runs from the conserved cysteine through the conserved F or W. The D gene is left open where the match is weak. Clone size appears in some rows only: once, few, many, or a class for an expanded clone.

j_call d_call v_call clone_size cdr3_nt cdr3_aa
TRBJ2-1 - TRBV4-2 few TGTGCCAGCAGCCAAGTCACTGGCGAGCAGTTCTTC CASSQVTGEQFF
TRBJ2-1 - TRBV5-1 few TGCGCCAGCAGCTCTCAGGGCTCCTACAATGAGCAGTTCTTC CASSSQGSYNEQFF
TRBJ2-7 TRBD2 TRBV6-1 - TGTGCCAGCAGCCCATCGACTAGCGGGCCCTCCTACGAGCAGTACTTC CASSPSTSGPSYEQYF
TRBJ2-7 TRBD2 TRBV9 few TGTGCCAGCAGCCTCCTAGCGGGAGGGCCGAGCGAGCAGTACTTC CASSLLAGGPSEQYF
TRBJ2-7 TRBD1 TRBV29-1 few TGCAGCGTTGGACAGGGAATAGAGCAGTACTTC CSVGQGIEQYF
TRBJ2-1 TRBD2 TRBV10-3 - TGTGCCATCAGTGAGTCGGGGACTAGCGGGAGAATGCGCTCCTACAATGAGCAGTTCTTC CAISESGTSGRMRSYNEQFF
TRBJ2-1 TRBD2 TRBV4-1 few TGCGCCAGCAGCCAGTTCGGACTAGTTTACGATGAGCAGTTCTTC CASSQFGLVYDEQFF
TRBJ2-1 - TRBV12-3/TRBV12-4 - TGTGCCAGCAGTTTAGAAGGGCTCGGGGTGAATGGTGAGCAGTTCTTC CASSLEGLGVNGEQFF
TRBJ2-1 - TRBV28 few TGTGCCAGCAGTTTAACCCAACCCAATGAGCAGTTCTTC CASSLTQPNEQFF
TRBJ2-7 - TRBV11-3 few TGTGCCAGCAGCCCCAGTGGAGCGGAGGACGAGCAGTACTTC CASSPSGAEDEQYF
TRBJ2-1 TRBD1 TRBV27 - TGTGCCAGCAGTCCCGCAGGGGGCTTGGGCTACAATGAGCAGTTCTTC CASSPAGGLGYNEQFF
TRBJ2-4 - TRBV10-2 - TGCGCCAGCAGTGAGATAGACACGAAAAACATTCAGTACTTC CASSEIDTKNIQYF
TRBJ2-7 - TRBV2 - TGTGCCAGCAGAGAGACACTCGACCCGACCTACGAGCAGTACTTC CASRETLDPTYEQYF
TRBJ2-5 - TRBV11-1 - TGTGCCGGCAGCTTAGCTCCTTGGCGGGTATCCCAAGAGACCCAGTACTTC CAGSLAPWRVSQETQYF
TRBJ2-5 TRBD2 TRBV12-5 once TGTGCTAGTGGTTTGAGGGGACTAGCGGGAGGACCTGGGGAGACCCAGTACTTC CASGLRGLAGGPGETQYF
TRBJ1-1 - TRBV11-3 - TGTGCCAGCAGCTCAGGACGGAGTACTAACACTGAAGCTTTCTTT CASSSGRSTNTEAFF
TRBJ2-5 TRBD2 TRBV11-2 - TGTGCCAGCAGCCCGGTGGCTAGCGGGAGGGAAGAGACCCAGTACTTC CASSPVASGREETQYF
TRBJ2-7 - TRBV25-1 - TGTGCCAGCAGTGACCCGAACGAGCAGTACTTC CASSDPNEQYF
TRBJ1-1 - TRBV29-1 - TGCAGCGTTGAAGACAGGGGAGGAACTGAAGCTTTCTTT CSVEDRGGTEAFF
TRBJ2-7 - TRBV28 - TGTGCCAGCAGTCACACCCCCTCCGAGCAGTACTTC CASSHTPSEQYF
TRBJ2-2 TRBD2 TRBV28 - TGTGCCAGCAGTTCAAGCGGGAGGGGCACCGGGGAGCTGTTTTTT CASSSSGRGTGELFF
TRBJ2-7 - TRBV3-1 - TGTGCCAGCAGCCAAGAAGGACGGAACTACGAGCAGTACTTC CASSQEGRNYEQYF
TRBJ2-3 TRBD1 TRBV11-2 once TGTGCCAGCAGCTCCTGGGACAGGGGCAGGACAGATACGCAGTATTTT CASSSWDRGRTDTQYF
TRBJ2-3 TRBD2 TRBV10-3 - TGTGCCATCAAACCTAGCGGGCTTAGCACAGATACGCAGTATTTT CAIKPSGLSTDTQYF
TRBJ1-2 - TRBV5-1 - TGCGCCAGCAGCCGAGGACAAGGCGATCGCTATGGCTACACCTTC CASSRGQGDRYGYTF
TRBJ1-2 - TRBV12-3/TRBV12-4 - TGTGCCAGCAGTCCATCGGGGCCGGCCCTCTATGGCTACACCTTC CASSPSGPALYGYTF
TRBJ2-5 TRBD1 TRBV5-5 - TGTGCCAGCAGCTTGTACAGGGGACAAGAGACCCAGTACTTC CASSLYRGQETQYF
TRBJ2-5 TRBD2 TRBV7-2 - TGTGCCAGCAGCTTATCGCCCCGGCTAGTAGCGGGGACCCAAGAGACCCAGTACTTC CASSLSPRLVAGTQETQYF
TRBJ2-1 TRBD2 TRBV29-1 few TGCAGCGGTAAAGGACTAGCGGGGGGGTACAATGAGCAGTTCTTC CSGKGLAGGYNEQFF
TRBJ2-7 TRBD1 TRBV6-6 - TGTGCCAGCACCACTGGGACAGGGACGTACGAGCAGTACTTC CASTTGTGTYEQYF
TRBJ2-5 TRBD2 TRBV4-1 few TGCGCCAGCAGCCCCCGTCTAGCGGGCGATGGGACCCTGTACTTC CASSPRLAGDGTLYF
TRBJ1-5 - TRBV7-2 - TGTGCCAGCAGCTTAGAGGAAACTAGCAATCAGCCCCAGCATTTT CASSLEETSNQPQHF
TRBJ2-3 - TRBV5-1 - TGCGCCAGCAGCTTGTCTTCGCAGGGTGGGGCAGATACGCAGTATTTT CASSLSSQGGADTQYF
TRBJ1-1 - TRBV3-1 many TGTGCCAGCGGAAACACTGAAGCTTTCTTT CASGNTEAFF
TRBJ1-2 TRBD1 TRBV18 - TGTGCCAGCTCACCCAGGACAGGGGAGGACTATGGCTACACCTTC CASSPRTGEDYGYTF
TRBJ2-1 - TRBV20-1 - TGCAGTGCGATCCCGGGACTCCCTAGGAATGAGCAGTTCTTC CSAIPGLPRNEQFF
TRBJ2-7 TRBD2 TRBV5-1 - TGCGCCAGCAGCTCGCTAACCGGGACTAGATCCACCGAGCAGTACTTC CASSSLTGTRSTEQYF
TRBJ2-5 - TRBV5-1 - TGCGCCGGCTTCGGCCGGCCCCAAGAGACCCAGTACTTC CAGFGRPQETQYF
TRBJ2-7 - TRBV21-1 once TGTGCCAGCAGCAACGTCCGGGACACTCCCTACGAGCAGTACTTC CASSNVRDTPYEQYF
TRBJ2-3 TRBD1 TRBV29-1 few TGCAGCGTCCCGACAGGGGCTAGCGCAGATACGCAGTATTTT CSVPTGASADTQYF
TRBJ2-1 TRBD2 TRBV5-1 - TGCGCCAGCTTAGGGACTAGCGGGAGTATGAATGAGCAGTTCTTC CASLGTSGSMNEQFF
TRBJ2-7 - TRBV3-1 few TGTGCCAGCAGCCAATCAAGGGATTCCTACGAGCAGTACTTC CASSQSRDSYEQYF
TRBJ1-5 TRBD1 TRBV4-2 few TGTGCCAGCAGCCAAGACCTGAGGGGGCCTAATCGCAATCAGCCCCAGCATTTT CASSQDLRGPNRNQPQHF
TRBJ1-6 TRBD1 TRBV20-1 - TGCAGTGCTAGACTCGCAGGGGGCGCCTATAATTCACCCCTCCACTTT CSARLAGGAYNSPLHF
TRBJ1-2 - TRBV9 - TGTGCCAGCAGCGTGACGGGGGTTGGCTATGGCTACACCTTC CASSVTGVGYGYTF
TRBJ2-4 TRBD2 TRBV6-1 - TGTGCCAGCAGCGAAACGGGACTAGCGAATAATGAGCAGTACTTC CASSETGLANNEQYF
TRBJ2-7 - TRBV14 - TGTGCCAGCAGCCAAGTGGGGTCAGGGGCCTACGAGCAGTACTTC CASSQVGSGAYEQYF
TRBJ2-3 - TRBV6-5 - TGTGCCAGCAGTTCTGGGGCTAGCAGATACGCGTATTTT CASSSGASRYAYF
TRBJ1-1 - TRBV29-1 - TGCAGCGTTGCGGGGTACACTGAAGCTTTCTTT CSVAGYTEAFF
TRBJ2-5 TRBD2 TRBV20-1 - TGCAGTGCTAGCTCTGGGACTAGCGGAGAGACCCAGTACTTC CSASSGTSGETQYF
TRBJ2-3 - TRBV6-1 - TGTGCCAGCAGTGAAGTCCGCACGATCACAGATACGCAGTATTTT CASSEVRTITDTQYF
TRBJ2-7 TRBD2 TRBV12-3/TRBV12-4 few TGTGCCAGCAGTTCAGGACGACTAGCGGCGCCTGAGCAGTACTTC CASSSGRLAAPEQYF
TRBJ1-2 - TRBV7-2 - TGTGCCAGCAGCTTGCGTGCCAGGAACTATGGCTACACCTTC CASSLRARNYGYTF